This record concerns one TCR beta chain sequence. The record originates from a study of blood T cell repertoires in COVID-19. Study background: The samples span acute and convalescent COVID-19 from the United States, Italy and Spain. The analysed material was cDNA or gDNA that came from T cells, B-cell-depleted T cells, or PBMCs.

CDR1 KGHDR and CDR2 SFDVKD come from the germline V gene. The junction had 5 bases not matched to a gene; V was cut back by 3 bases and J by 7 bases. The CDR3 spans 13 residues. TCRdb's table, derived via immunoSEQ multiplex PCR, lists solely in-frame clones and lacks some. The sample consists of about 78,000 clones, around 90% of them appearing once. The source material was peripheral blood. This TCR was recovered from a woman in her 50s in a cohort sampled during active COVID-19. The chain is built from TRBV24-1 and TRBJ2-7, with 7 bases that match TRBD1. CDR3 nucleotide sequence: TGTGCCACCAGTGATCCGACAGGGCGGGAGCAGTACTTC. This encodes CATSDPTGREQYF.